This T cell receptor beta chain came from a study of T cell responses to AZD1222 COVID-19 vaccine. CDR1 SQVTM and CDR2 ANQGSEA come from the germline V gene. CDR3 length equals 14 residues. The V gene lost 7 bases and the J gene lost 6 bases, with 22 bases spanning the gap. Libraries were prepared by immunoSEQ multiplex PCR; TCRdb keeps only in-frame clonotypes and omits some of them. The sample records about 130,000 clones, over 80% being singletons. Sequences were derived from peripheral blood, sampled on day 0 of AZD1222 vaccination. This clonotype was obtained from an adult in good health. V and J are TRBV29-1 and TRBJ2-7; perhaps TRBD1 as D (6 bases). The CDR3 nucleotides are TGCAGCGCTGTTGAGGGGGACCTCAGTGGCGAGCAGTACTTC. Amino acid sequence: CSAVEGDLSGEQYF.